In this sample, the clone carrying this T cell receptor beta chain turned up once. This record comes from a study of blood T cell repertoires in COVID-19. Study in general: Both acute and convalescent COVID-19 samples were obtained from the United States, Italy and Spain.

Germline CDR1 reads MRHNA; CDR2 reads SNTAGT. V shed 4 bases, J shed 5 bases, and the junction held 10 bases outside the gene matches. CDR3 size: 16 residues. TCRdb's table, derived via immunoSEQ multiplex PCR, lists solely in-frame clones and lacks some. The data show about 95,000 clones, 84% seen once. The TCR was taken from a human donor in a cohort sampled during active COVID-19. The J gene is TRBJ1-4, the V gene TRBV6-4; 7 bases fit TRBD1. Sample: peripheral blood. The CDR3 is CASSVETGCRNEKLFF. As DNA, the CDR3 is TGTGCCAGCAGTGTAGAGACAGGGTGTCGGAATGAAAAACTGTTTTTT.